Presented here are 23 T cell receptor beta chains from one specimen sequenced in a study of blood T cell repertoires in COVID-19. TCRdb's table, derived via immunoSEQ multiplex PCR, lists solely in-frame clones and lacks some. The sample includes 85,000 to 95,000 clones, approximately 88% of them seen just once. Material for sequencing was peripheral blood. These receptors came from a man between 60 and 75 years old with COVID-19, enrolled during active disease.

The chain has TRBV5-4 and TRBJ2-3; 9 nucleotides align to TRBD2. V lost 4 bases, J lost 4 bases, and 7 bases stayed unmatched. The CDR3 loop spans 15 amino acids. Germline V gene data show CDR1 as SGHNT and CDR2 as YYREEE (reference sequence). The CDR3 reads CASSPQAGGPDTQYF. The DNA for the CDR3 is TGTGCCAGCAGCCCACAGGCGGGAGGGCCAGATACGCAGTATTTT.

This clone was recorded once. The rearrangement links TRBV5-1 to TRBJ2-6; D uncertain. In germline, CDR1 is SGHRS, CDR2 YFSETQ. The CDR3 sequence is 15 residues long. The ends were cut back, 2 bases at V and 1 base at J, with 7 bases in the middle. The CDR3 DNA reads TGCGCCAGCAGCTTCATCGGGTCTGGGGCCAACGTCCTGACTTTC. This gives the protein CASSFIGSGANVLTF.

This sequence joins TRBV5-1 and TRBJ1-2; TRBD1 matches at 7 bases. Per germline, CDR1 SGHRS and CDR2 YFSETQ. After removal of 1 base from V and 8 bases from J, the junction contained 11 bases not matched to a gene. This CDR3 is 15 amino acids long. The CDR3 sequence is CASSLNIGTDTGYTF. CDR3 sequence (DNA): TGCGCCAGCAGCTTGAACATTGGGACAGATACGGGCTACACCTTC.

The chain couples TRBV7-6 to TRBJ2-5; possibly TRBD2 for D (6 bases). This CDR3 contains 13 residues. Trimming shortened V by 3 bases and J by 6 bases, and 11 bases separated the two germline ends. The germline gives CDR1 SGHVS, CDR2 FNYEAQ. This CDR3 is CASSLNGRKTQYF. The CDR3 bases are TGTGCCAGCAGCTTGAACGGGAGAAAGACCCAGTACTTC.

The chain employs TRBV6-5 and TRBJ2-7; D perhaps matches TRBD1 (5 bases). The CDR3 consists of 13 residues. Germline assignment: CDR1 MNHEY and CDR2 SVGAGI. Trimming stripped 0 bases from V and 5 bases from J, with 8 bases between. The DNA for the CDR3 is TGTGCCAGCAGTTACTCAAGGGGAAACGAGCAGTACTTC. Translating gives CASSYSRGNEQYF.

This chain uses TRBV5-1 with TRBJ1-4, with D possibly TRBD1 on 5 matching bases. V was clipped by 4 bases and J by 3 bases, with 10 bases between them. The CDR3 is 14 residues long. Germline assignment: CDR1 SGHRS and CDR2 YFSETQ. The CDR3 here is CASSQGTPNEKLFF. The CDR3 region has the DNA TGCGCCAGCAGCCAGGGTACTCCTAATGAAAAACTGTTTTTT.

This sequence joins TRBV20-1 and TRBJ2-7, with 7 bases that match TRBD2. The CDR3 runs to 11 residues. In germline, CDR1 is DFQATT, CDR2 SNEGSKA (reference sequence). With 4 bases clipped from V and 3 bases from J, the junction kept 0 bases outside the gene matches. CDR3 sequence reads: CSATGGYEQYF. CDR3 coding DNA: TGCAGTGCTACGGGGGGCTACGAGCAGTACTTC.

This clone was counted only a few times. The chain uses TRBV19 and TRBJ1-5; no definite D call. V lost 6 bases and J 3 bases, leaving 12 bases between the germline ends. The germline CDR1 and CDR2 sequences are LNHDA and SQIVND (reference sequence). The CDR3 totals 14 residues. The CDR3: CASRHSYHNQPQHF. The CDR3, as DNA: TGTGCCAGTAGGCACTCCTACCACAATCAGCCCCAGCATTTT.

The chain couples TRBV10-3 to TRBJ2-2; 8 nucleotides match TRBD2. J was trimmed by 0 bases and V by 8 bases; bases with no gene match: 2. CDR1 is ENHRY, CDR2 SYGVKD, per germline. This CDR3 comprises 14 residues. In nucleotides, the CDR3 is TGTGCCATCGGGGGACTAGCGAACACCGGGGAGCTGTTTTTT. As protein: CAIGGLANTGELFF.

V usage is TRBV28 and J usage is TRBJ1-4; tentative D call: TRBD1 (5 bases). Germline V gives CDR1 MDHEN, CDR2 SYDVKM. V was trimmed by 5 bases and J by 8 bases, leaving 18 bases between them. The CDR3 has 15 amino acids. The CDR3 loop is CASSHPRAGDEKLFF. The CDR3 DNA sequence: TGTGCCAGCAGTCACCCTCGGGCGGGGGACGAAAAACTGTTTTTT.

This sequence joins TRBV28 and TRBJ1-5; TRBD1 is a possible D gene (5 bases). Trimming cost V 3 bases and J 7 bases, with 22 bases left between them. The germline V gene has CDR1 MDHEN and CDR2 SYDVKM. The CDR3 is made up of 17 amino acids. The DNA for the CDR3 is TGTGCCAGCAGTTTCCTTCGTGGGGGGGAGGGAAACCAGCCCCAGCATTTT. Its protein is CASSFLRGGEGNQPQHF.

This sequence joins TRBV14 and TRBJ2-1; D is ambiguous. The CDR3 runs 14 residues. V lost 0 bases and J lost 7, with 10 bases in between. Germline V CDR1 and CDR2: SGHDN, FVKESK. The CDR3 DNA reads TGTGCCAGCAGCCAAGAAGCACCTTGGAATGAGCAGTTCTTC. Amino acids: CASSQEAPWNEQFF.

The chain is built from TRBV10-3 and TRBJ2-3, with D possibly TRBD1 on 5 matching bases. The germline CDR1 and CDR2 sequences are ENHRY and SYGVKD. Trimming took 5 bases from V and 2 from J, leaving 11 bases between them. The CDR3 runs 14 residues. The CDR3 sequence: CAISRGGITDTQYF. The CDR3, as DNA: TGTGCCATCAGTAGGGGTGGGATCACAGATACGCAGTATTTT.

The gene calls are TRBV7-3 and TRBJ2-1; 14 bases line up with TRBD2. This CDR3 contains 16 residues. Germline CDR1 reads SGHTA; CDR2 reads FQGTGA. V gave up 6 bases and J gave up 9 bases; unmatched junction bases: 10. The CDR3: CASSSQTGLAGVEQFF. For the CDR3, the DNA is TGTGCCAGCAGTTCCCAAACGGGACTAGCGGGAGTTGAGCAGTTCTTC.

V gene TRBV7-9 combines with J gene TRBJ2-3, with TRBD2 as a possible D gene (6 bases). The V gene's germline CDR1 is SEHNR and CDR2 FQNEAQ (reference sequence). V was pared by 1 base and J by 11 bases, with 10 bases between. There are 12 residues in the CDR3. CDR3: CASSLEAGKQYF. For the CDR3, the DNA is TGTGCCAGCAGCTTAGAGGCGGGGAAGCAGTATTTT.

Concerning this clone: Distinct nucleotide sequences in the sample also encode this CDR3. In DNA, the CDR3 is TGTGCCAGCAGCTTAGAAGGGGGCAACACTGAAGCTTTCTTT. Translated: CASSLEGGNTEAFF. The rearrangement uses TRBV11-3 and TRBJ1-1; the match to TRBD1 covers 7 bases. This CDR3 is 14 amino acids long. V gave up 0 bases and J gave up 2 bases; unmatched junction bases: 0. Germline CDR1 and CDR2: SGHNT and YENEEA.

The chain is built from TRBV5-4 and TRBJ2-7, with 7 bases lining up with TRBD1. Germline loops: CDR1 SGHNT, CDR2 YYREEE (reference sequence). The CDR3 is made up of 14 amino acids. V was clipped by 0 bases and J by 3 bases; unmatched bases: 3. This CDR3 is CASSLGQGDYEQYF. CDR3 DNA: TGTGCCAGCAGCTTGGGACAGGGCGACTACGAGCAGTACTTC.

The gene calls are TRBV5-1 and TRBJ1-3; D call uncertain. The CDR3 sequence is 15 residues long. From germline, CDR1 is SGHRS and CDR2 YFSETQ. V dropped 4 bases and J dropped 0 bases, with 11 bases sitting between them. In DNA form, the CDR3 reads TGCGCCAGCAGCCCTGGTTCGAGCTCTGGAAACACCATATATTTT. This gives the protein CASSPGSSSGNTIYF.

This clone was seen a few times. This rearrangement joins TRBV7-2 to TRBJ2-5, with no clear D. The germline V gene has CDR1 SGHTA and CDR2 FQGNSA. This CDR3 has 13 residues. The V and J ends lost 1 base and 2 bases respectively, with 5 bases between them. The CDR3 spells CASSLVRQETQYF. DNA of the CDR3: TGTGCCAGCAGCTTAGTGAGGCAAGAGACCCAGTACTTC.

The chain uses TRBV28 and TRBJ1-6, with TRBD1 matching over 8 bases. The V and J ends lost 6 bases and 7 bases, in that order; junction bases with no gene match: 8. Germline V gene sequence: CDR1 MDHEN, CDR2 SYDVKM. This CDR3 is 15 amino acids long. The CDR3 spells CASRTDRARNSPLHF. In nucleotides, the CDR3 is TGTGCCAGCAGAACGGACAGGGCCAGGAATTCACCCCTCCACTTT. The whole variable domain, remainder taken from reference TRBV28 and TRBJ1-6, is DVKVTQSSRYLVKRTGEKVFLECVQDMDHENMFWYRQDPGLGLRLIYFSYDVKMKEKGDIPEGYSVSREKKERFSLILESASTNQTSMYLCASRTDRARNSPLHFGNGTRLTVT.

J is TRBJ2-2 and V is TRBV6-5; D is possibly TRBD1 (5 bases). V lost 0 bases and J 6 bases, leaving 8 bases between the germline ends. This CDR3 comprises 14 residues. Germline V gives CDR1 MNHEY, CDR2 SVGAGI. As DNA, the CDR3 is TGTGCCAGCAGTTACTCTGGACACGCCGGGGAGCTGTTTTTT. This sequence encodes CASSYSGHAGELFF.

The chain couples TRBV28 to TRBJ2-2; D may be TRBD1 (6 bases). This CDR3 comprises 16 residues. Germline CDR1 and CDR2: MDHEN and SYDVKM. V was clipped by 5 bases and J by 1 base, with 14 bases between them. The CDR3, as DNA: TGTGCCAGCAGTCCTAGAGGACAGCGGAACACCGGGGAGCTGTTTTTT. As protein: CASSPRGQRNTGELFF.

The V and J genes are TRBV20-1 and TRBJ2-1, with 10 bases aligning to TRBD2. Germline CDR1 is DFQATT and CDR2 is SNEGSKA (reference sequence). The CDR3 has 14 residues. V was pared by 3 bases and J by 8 bases, with 7 bases of the junction left unmatched. DNA for the CDR3: TGCAGTGCTAGTAATGGACTAGCGGAAGATGAGCAGTTCTTC. Its translation is CSASNGLAEDEQFF.